This T cell receptor (beta chain) comes out of a study of early T cells in non-severe SARS-CoV-2 infection. Study as a whole: Bulk RNA isolated from unsorted whole blood underwent sequencing; chains were not paired.

This clonotype occurred a few times. In the library, individual cDNA molecules carried attached unique molecular identifiers. TCRdb processed the 5' RACE reads anew with MiXCR; each CDR3 protein has one entry. The table lists tens of thousands of distinct CDR3 sequences, 4% to 5% of them singletons, with 16% in the top ten. The sample taken for sequencing was whole blood. The sequence was collected from an adult who was a healthcare worker with PCR-confirmed SARS-CoV-2 infection or an uninfected control (not recorded which).

Here the CDR3 reads CASSLSGRQGRTEAFF. For the CDR3, the DNA is TGTGCCAGCAGCCTTTCGGGGCGGCAGGGGCGCACTGAAGCTTTCTTT. The J gene is TRBJ1-1, the V gene TRBV7-2; D perhaps matches TRBD1 (6 bases). Trimming took 5 bases from V and 4 from J, leaving 20 bases between them. The CDR3 is 16 residues long. The germline V gene encodes CDR1 SGHTA and CDR2 FQGNSA.